Sequencing of this T cell receptor beta chain was carried out in a study of response to subunit inactivated influenza vaccine. CDR1 is SGHTA, CDR2 FQGTGA, per germline. The CDR3 is 15 residues long. The V gene end was trimmed by 4 bases and the J gene end by 5 bases; junction bases not matched to a gene: 4. Many counts were recorded for this clonotype. Using its own MiXCR run on the RT-PCR reads, TCRdb lists one record per CDR3 protein. The sample lists around 750,000 distinct CDR3 sequences, roughly 20% occurring once. The rearrangement links TRBV7-3 to TRBJ2-3; 12 positions agree with TRBD1. This TCR came from a man aged 45 to 65 who received an inactivated influenza vaccine. Source: PBMCs from blood, taken 5 days after vaccination. The CDR3 region is CASSSGDRGLDTQYF. In DNA form, the CDR3 reads TGTGCCAGCAGCTCGGGGGACAGGGGGCTAGATACGCAGTATTTT.